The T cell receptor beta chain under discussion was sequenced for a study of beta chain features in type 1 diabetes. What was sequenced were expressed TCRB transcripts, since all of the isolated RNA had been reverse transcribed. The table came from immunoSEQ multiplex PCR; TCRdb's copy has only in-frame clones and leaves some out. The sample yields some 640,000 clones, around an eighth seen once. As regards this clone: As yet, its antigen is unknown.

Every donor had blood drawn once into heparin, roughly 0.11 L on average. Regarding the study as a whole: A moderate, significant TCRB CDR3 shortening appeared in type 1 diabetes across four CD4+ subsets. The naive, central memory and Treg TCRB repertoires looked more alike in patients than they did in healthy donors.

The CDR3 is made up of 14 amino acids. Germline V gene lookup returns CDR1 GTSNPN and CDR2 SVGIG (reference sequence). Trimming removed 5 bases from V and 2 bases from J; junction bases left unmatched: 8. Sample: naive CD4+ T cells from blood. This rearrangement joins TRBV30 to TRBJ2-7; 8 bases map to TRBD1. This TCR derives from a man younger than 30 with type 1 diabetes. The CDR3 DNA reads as TGTGCCTGGGTGGGGACAGGACGGCCCTACGAGCAGTACTTC. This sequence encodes CAWVGTGRPYEQYF.